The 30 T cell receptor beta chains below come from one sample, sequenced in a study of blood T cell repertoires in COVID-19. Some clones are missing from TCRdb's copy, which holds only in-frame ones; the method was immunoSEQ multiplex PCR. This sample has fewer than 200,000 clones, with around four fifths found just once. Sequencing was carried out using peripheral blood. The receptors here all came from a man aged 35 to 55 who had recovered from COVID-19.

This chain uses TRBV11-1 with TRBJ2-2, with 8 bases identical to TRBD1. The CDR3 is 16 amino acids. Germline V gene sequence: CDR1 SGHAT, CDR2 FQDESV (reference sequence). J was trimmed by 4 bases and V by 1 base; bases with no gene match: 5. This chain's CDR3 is CASSLVQGAGTGELFF. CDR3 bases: TGTGCCAGCAGCTTAGTTCAGGGGGCCGGCACCGGGGAGCTGTTTTTT.

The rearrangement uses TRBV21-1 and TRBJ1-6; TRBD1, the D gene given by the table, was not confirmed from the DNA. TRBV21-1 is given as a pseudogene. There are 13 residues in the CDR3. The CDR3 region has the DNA TGTGCCAGCAGATCTACAGGGGATTCACCCCTCCACTTT. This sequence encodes CASRSTGDSPLHF.

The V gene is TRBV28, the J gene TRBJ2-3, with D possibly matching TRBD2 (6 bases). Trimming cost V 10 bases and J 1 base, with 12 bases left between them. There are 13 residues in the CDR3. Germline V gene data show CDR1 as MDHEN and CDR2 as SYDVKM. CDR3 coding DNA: TGTGCCACGGCCCCGGGGGGCACAGATACGCAGTATTTT. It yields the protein CATAPGGTDTQYF.

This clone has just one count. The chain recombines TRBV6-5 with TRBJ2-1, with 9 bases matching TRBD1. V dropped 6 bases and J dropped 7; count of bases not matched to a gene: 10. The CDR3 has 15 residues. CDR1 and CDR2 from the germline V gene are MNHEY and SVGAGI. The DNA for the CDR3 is TGTGCCAGCAGCCAGTACAGGGGGCTCGGAAATGAGCAGTTCTTC. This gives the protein CASSQYRGLGNEQFF.

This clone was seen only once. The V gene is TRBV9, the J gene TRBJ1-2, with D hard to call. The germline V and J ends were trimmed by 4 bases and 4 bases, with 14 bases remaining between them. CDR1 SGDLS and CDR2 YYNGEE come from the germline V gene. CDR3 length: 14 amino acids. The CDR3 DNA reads TGTGCCAGCAGCCCCCAGGCGGGAGGCTATGGCTACACCTTC. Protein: CASSPQAGGYGYTF.

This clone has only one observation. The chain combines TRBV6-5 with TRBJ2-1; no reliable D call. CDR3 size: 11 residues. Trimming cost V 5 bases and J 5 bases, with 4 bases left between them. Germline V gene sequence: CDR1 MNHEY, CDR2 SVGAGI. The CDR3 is CASSINNEQFF. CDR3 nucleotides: TGTGCCAGCAGTATTAACAATGAGCAGTTCTTC.

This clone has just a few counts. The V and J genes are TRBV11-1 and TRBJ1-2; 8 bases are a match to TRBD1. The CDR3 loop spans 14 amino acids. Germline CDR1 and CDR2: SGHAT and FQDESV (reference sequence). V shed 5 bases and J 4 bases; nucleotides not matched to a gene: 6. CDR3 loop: CASSLGQGSYGYTF. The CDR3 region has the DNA TGTGCCAGCAGCCTCGGACAGGGTAGCTATGGCTACACCTTC.

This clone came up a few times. CDR3 coding DNA: TGTGCCAGCAGACAGGGCCCCAACACTGAAGCTTTCTTT. It encodes CASRQGPNTEAFF. The V and J genes are TRBV12-3 or TRBV12-4 and TRBJ1-1; the D gene is possibly TRBD1 (6 bases). The length of the CDR3 is 13 residues. Trimming stripped 6 bases from V and 2 bases from J, with 10 bases between.

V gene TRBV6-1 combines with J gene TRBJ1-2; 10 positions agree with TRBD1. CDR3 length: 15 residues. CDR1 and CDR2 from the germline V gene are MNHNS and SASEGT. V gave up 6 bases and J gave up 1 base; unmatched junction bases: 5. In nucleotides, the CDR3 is TGTGCCAGCAGGGCCGGGACAGGGGTTAACTATGGCTACACCTTC. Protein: CASRAGTGVNYGYTF.

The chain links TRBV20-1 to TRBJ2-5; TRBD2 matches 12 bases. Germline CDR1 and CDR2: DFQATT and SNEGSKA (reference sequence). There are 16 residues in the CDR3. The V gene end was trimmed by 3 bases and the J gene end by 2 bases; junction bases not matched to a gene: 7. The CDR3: CSASAPGLAGQETQYF. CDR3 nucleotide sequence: TGCAGTGCTAGTGCCCCAGGACTAGCGGGACAAGAGACCCAGTACTTC.

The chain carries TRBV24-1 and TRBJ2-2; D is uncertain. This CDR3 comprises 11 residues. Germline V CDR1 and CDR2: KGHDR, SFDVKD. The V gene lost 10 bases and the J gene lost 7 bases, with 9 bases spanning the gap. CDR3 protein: CATPRSGELFF. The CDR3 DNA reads TGTGCCACACCGAGAAGCGGGGAGCTGTTTTTT.

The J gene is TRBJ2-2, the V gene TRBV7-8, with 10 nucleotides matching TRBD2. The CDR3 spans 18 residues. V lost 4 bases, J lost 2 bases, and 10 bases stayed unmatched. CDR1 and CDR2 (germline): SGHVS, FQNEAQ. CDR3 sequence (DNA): TGTGCCAGCAGCTACTTCCCGATAGCGGGGGGAAACACCGGGGAGCTGTTTTTT. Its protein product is CASSYFPIAGGNTGELFF.

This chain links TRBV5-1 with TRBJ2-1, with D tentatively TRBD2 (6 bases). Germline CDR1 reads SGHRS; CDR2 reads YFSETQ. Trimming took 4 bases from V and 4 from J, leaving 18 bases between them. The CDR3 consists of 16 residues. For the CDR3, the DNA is TGCGCCAGCAGCCCGGGCGGGGCGGGAAAGTACAATGAGCAGTTCTTC. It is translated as CASSPGGAGKYNEQFF.

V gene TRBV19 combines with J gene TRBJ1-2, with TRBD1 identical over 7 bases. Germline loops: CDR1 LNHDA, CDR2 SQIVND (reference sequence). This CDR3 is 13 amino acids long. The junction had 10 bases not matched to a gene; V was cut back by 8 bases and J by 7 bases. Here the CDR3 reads CASEMTGLTGYTF. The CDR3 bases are TGTGCCAGTGAGATGACAGGGCTTACTGGCTACACCTTC. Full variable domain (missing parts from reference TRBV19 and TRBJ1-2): DGGITQSPKYLFRKEGQNVTLSCEQNLNHDAMYWYRQDPGQGLRLIYYSQIVNDFQKGDIAEGYSVSREKKESFPLTVTSAQKNPTAFYLCASEMTGLTGYTFGSGTRLTVV.

The CDR3 region has the DNA TGTGCCAGCAGCTCCCCCTGGACTGACCAAGAGACCCAGTACTTC. It codes for CASSSPWTDQETQYF. The chain links TRBV7-2 to TRBJ2-5; D is perhaps TRBD2 (5 bases). V was clipped by 4 bases and J by 0 bases, with 12 bases between them. CDR1 SGHTA and CDR2 FQGNSA come from the germline V gene. CDR3 length: 15 residues.

CDR3 nucleotide sequence: TGTGCCAGCAGCTATCGCGGGACAGTGGCCTATGGCTACACCTTC. The encoded protein is CASSYRGTVAYGYTF. The chain links TRBV6-2 or TRBV6-3 to TRBJ1-2, with 7 bases identical to TRBD1. J lost 4 bases, V lost 6 bases, and 11 bases had no gene match. The CDR3 loop spans 15 amino acids. Per germline, CDR1 MNHEY and CDR2 SVGEGT.

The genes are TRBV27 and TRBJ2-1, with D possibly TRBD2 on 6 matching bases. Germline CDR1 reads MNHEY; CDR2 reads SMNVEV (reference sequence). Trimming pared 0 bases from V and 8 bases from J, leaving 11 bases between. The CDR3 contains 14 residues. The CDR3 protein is CASSLSDWGDEQFF. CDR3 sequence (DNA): TGTGCCAGCAGTTTATCGGACTGGGGGGATGAGCAGTTCTTC.

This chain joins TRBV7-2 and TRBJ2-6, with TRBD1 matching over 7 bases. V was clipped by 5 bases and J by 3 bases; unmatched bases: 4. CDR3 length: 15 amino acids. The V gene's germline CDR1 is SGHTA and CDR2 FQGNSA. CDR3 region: CASSTTGVGANVLTF. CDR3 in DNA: TGTGCCAGCAGCACCACAGGGGTTGGGGCCAACGTCCTGACTTTC.

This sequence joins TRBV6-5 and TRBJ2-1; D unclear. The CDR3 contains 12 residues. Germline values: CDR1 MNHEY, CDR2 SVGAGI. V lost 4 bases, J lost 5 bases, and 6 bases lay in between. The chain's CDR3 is CASSSSDNEQFF. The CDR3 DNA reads TGTGCCAGCAGTTCATCAGACAATGAGCAGTTCTTC.

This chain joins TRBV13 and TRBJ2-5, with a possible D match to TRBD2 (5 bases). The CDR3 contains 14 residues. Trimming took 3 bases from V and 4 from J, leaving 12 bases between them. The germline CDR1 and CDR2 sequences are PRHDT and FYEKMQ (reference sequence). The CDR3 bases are TGTGCCAGCAGCTTCGGGGTAAGCGCAGAGACCCAGTACTTC. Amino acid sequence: CASSFGVSAETQYF. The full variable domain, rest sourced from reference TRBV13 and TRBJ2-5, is AAGVIQSPRHLIKEKRETATLKCYPIPRHDTVYWYQQGPGQDPQFLISFYEKMQSDKGSIPDRFSAQQFSDYHSELNMSSLELGDSALYFCASSFGVSAETQYFGPGTRLLVL.

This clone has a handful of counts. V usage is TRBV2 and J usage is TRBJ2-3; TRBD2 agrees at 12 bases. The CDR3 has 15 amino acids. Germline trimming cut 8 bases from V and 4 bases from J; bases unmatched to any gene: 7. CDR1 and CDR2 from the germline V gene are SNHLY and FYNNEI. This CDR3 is CASLLLAGGPDTQYF. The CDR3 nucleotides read TGTGCCAGCTTGTTACTAGCGGGGGGCCCAGATACGCAGTATTTT. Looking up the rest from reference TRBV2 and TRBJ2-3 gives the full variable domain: EPEVTQTPSHQVTQMGQEVILRCVPISNHLYFYWYRQILGQKVEFLVSFYNNEISEKSEIFDDQFSVERPDGSNFTLKIRSTKLEDSAMYFCASLLLAGGPDTQYFGPGTRLTVL.

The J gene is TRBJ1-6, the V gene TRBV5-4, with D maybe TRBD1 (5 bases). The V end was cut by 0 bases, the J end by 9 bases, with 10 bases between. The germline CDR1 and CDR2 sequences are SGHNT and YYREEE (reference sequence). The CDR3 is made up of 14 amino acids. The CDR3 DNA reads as TGTGCCAGCAGCTTGGAGGCAGGGCGTTCACCCCTCCACTTT. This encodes CASSLEAGRSPLHF.

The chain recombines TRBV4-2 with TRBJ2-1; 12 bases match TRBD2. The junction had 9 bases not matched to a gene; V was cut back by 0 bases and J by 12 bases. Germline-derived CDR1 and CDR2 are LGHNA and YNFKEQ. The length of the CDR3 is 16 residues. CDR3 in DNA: TGTGCCAGCAGCCAAGATAAAACTAGCGGGAGGTTCGGGCAGTTCTTC. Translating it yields CASSQDKTSGRFGQFF.

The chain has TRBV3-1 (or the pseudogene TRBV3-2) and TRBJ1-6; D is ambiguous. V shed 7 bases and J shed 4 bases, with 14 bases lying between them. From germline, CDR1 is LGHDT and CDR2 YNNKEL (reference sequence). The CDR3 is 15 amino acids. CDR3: CASNNRRGYNSPLHF. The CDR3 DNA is TGTGCCAGCAACAACAGACGGGGTTATAATTCACCCCTCCACTTT.

The CDR3 spells CASKETATYEQYF. CDR3 DNA sequence: TGTGCCAGCAAGGAGACGGCAACCTACGAGCAGTACTTC. V gene TRBV12-3 or TRBV12-4 combines with J gene TRBJ2-7; D is uncertain. V dropped 7 bases and J dropped 2 bases, with 12 bases sitting between them. The CDR3 length is 13 residues.

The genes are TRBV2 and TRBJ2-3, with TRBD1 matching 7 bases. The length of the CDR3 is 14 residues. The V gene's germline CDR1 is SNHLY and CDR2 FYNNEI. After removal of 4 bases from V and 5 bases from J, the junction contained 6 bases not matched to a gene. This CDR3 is CASSVQGQGDTQYF. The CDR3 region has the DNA TGTGCCAGCAGTGTACAGGGGCAAGGAGATACGCAGTATTTT.

DNA for the CDR3: TGTGCCACCAACCGGGACTACCTCTACAATGAGCAGTTCTTC. Protein: CATNRDYLYNEQFF. The chain recombines TRBV28 with TRBJ2-1, with TRBD2 matching over 7 bases. The V gene's germline CDR1 is MDHEN and CDR2 SYDVKM. The CDR3 has 14 residues. V was pared by 10 bases and J by 3 bases, with 9 bases of the junction left unmatched.

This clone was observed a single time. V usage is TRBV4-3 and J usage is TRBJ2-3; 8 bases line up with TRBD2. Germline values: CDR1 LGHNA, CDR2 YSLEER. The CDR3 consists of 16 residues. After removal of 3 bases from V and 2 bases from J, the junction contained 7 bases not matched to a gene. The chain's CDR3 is CASSQGSGASTDTQYF. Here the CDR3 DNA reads TGCGCCAGCAGCCAGGGTAGCGGGGCCTCCACAGATACGCAGTATTTT.

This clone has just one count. CDR3 loop: CASRQTGGEQYF. CDR3 sequence (DNA): TGTGCCAGCAGACAGACAGGGGGTGAGCAGTACTTC. The genes are TRBV6-5 and TRBJ2-7; 9 bases align to TRBD1. Germline values: CDR1 MNHEY, CDR2 SVGAGI. The V gene end was trimmed by 6 bases and the J gene end by 7 bases; junction bases not matched to a gene: 4. The CDR3 totals 12 residues.

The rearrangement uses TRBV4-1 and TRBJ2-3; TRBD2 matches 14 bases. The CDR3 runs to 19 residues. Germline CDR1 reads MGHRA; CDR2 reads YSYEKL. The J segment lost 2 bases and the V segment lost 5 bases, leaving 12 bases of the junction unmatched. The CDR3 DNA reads TGCGCCAGCAGCTACGACGGGACTAGCGGGGGTTCTCCCACAGATACGCAGTATTTT. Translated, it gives CASSYDGTSGGSPTDTQYF.